This T cell receptor (beta chain) was recorded in a study of graft-versus-host responses after intestinal transplantation. Study context: Every recipient underwent anti-thymocyte globulin induction, then tacrolimus and steroids for roughly 3 years.

Intraepithelial and lamina propria lymphocytes were freed from processed graft tissue. Study-wide results and caveats: Marrow from the recipient contained GvH clones, some of which had appeared first in ileum or blood. The highest levels of circulating GvH clones went along with early declines in HvG clones after transplant.

This clone was seen only a few times. The antigen is unknown. Generated by immunoSEQ multiplex PCR, the TCRdb table keeps only in-frame clones and is missing some. The sample holds about 9,600 clones, roughly 79% seen once. The CDR3 totals 11 residues. Germline V gene sequence: CDR1 DFQATT, CDR2 SNEGSKA (reference sequence). V was pared by 0 bases and J by 3 bases, with 3 bases between. The sequence came from a human patient who received an intestinal transplant, so some T cells may come from the graft donor. The sample was ileum tissue, taken around 440 days after intestinal transplantation. The V gene is TRBV20-1, the J gene TRBJ2-7; D call uncertain. The CDR3 DNA reads TGCAGTGCTAGAGACAGCTACGAGCAGTACTTC. It yields the protein CSARDSYEQYF.